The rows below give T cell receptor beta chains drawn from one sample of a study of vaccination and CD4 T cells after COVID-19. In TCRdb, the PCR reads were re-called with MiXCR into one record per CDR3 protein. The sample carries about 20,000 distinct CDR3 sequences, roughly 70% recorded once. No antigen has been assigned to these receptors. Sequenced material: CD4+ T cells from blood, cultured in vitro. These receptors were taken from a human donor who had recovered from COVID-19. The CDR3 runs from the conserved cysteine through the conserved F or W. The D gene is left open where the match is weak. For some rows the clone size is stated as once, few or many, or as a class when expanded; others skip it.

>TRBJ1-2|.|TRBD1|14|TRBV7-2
CASSRDSANYGYTF
TGTGCCAGCAGCCGGGACAGTGCAAACTATGGCTACACCTTC
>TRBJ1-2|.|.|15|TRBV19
CASSIVGGSHYGYTF
TGTGCCAGTAGTATAGTGGGGGGCAGTCACTATGGCTACACCTTC
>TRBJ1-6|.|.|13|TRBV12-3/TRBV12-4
CASSRDGFTPLHF
TGTGCCAGCAGTCGCGACGGCTTTACACCCCTCCACTTT
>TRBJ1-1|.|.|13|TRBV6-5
CASSFNKNTEAFF
TGTGCCAGCAGTTTCAACAAGAACACTGAAGCTTTCTTT
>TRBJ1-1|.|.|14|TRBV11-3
CASSNPRPGTEAFF
TGTGCCAGCAGCAACCCGCGGCCGGGGACTGAAGCTTTCTTT
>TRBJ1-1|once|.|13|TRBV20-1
CSARIGRATEAFF
TGCAGTGCTAGAATCGGCAGGGCCACTGAAGCTTTCTTT
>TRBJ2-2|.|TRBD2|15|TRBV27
CASSSGLAGVGELFF
TGTGCCAGCAGTTCCGGACTAGCGGGAGTGGGGGAGCTGTTTTTT
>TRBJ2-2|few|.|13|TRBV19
CATWQGITGELFF
TGTGCCACATGGCAGGGGATCACCGGGGAGCTGTTTTTT
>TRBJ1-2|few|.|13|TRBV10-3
CAISELRQDGYTF
TGTGCCATCAGTGAGCTTCGGCAGGATGGCTACACCTTC
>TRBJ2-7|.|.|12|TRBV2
CASSETKREQYF
TGTGCCAGCAGTGAGACGAAGAGGGAGCAGTACTTC
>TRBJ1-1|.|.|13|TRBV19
CASSTTVNTEAFF
TGTGCCAGTAGCACGACAGTGAACACTGAAGCTTTCTTT
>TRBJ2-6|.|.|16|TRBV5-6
CASSLITGTGANVLTF
TGTGCCAGCAGCTTGATAACAGGGACTGGGGCCAACGTCCTGACTTTC
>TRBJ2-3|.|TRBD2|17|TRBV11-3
CASSSGLAGSSTDTQYF
TGTGCCAGCAGCTCTGGACTAGCGGGCTCTAGCACAGATACGCAGTATTTT
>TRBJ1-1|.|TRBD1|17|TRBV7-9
CASSLARRGFPNTEAFF
TGTGCCAGCAGCTTAGCGCGCAGGGGGTTCCCGAACACTGAAGCTTTCTTT
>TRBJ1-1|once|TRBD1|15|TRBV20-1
CSANPGQGAGTEAFF
TGCAGTGCTAACCCTGGACAGGGAGCGGGCACTGAAGCTTTCTTT
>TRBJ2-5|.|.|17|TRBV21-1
CASSACCSPLKVETQYF
TGTGCCAGCAGCGCCTGTTGTAGCCCCCTGAAAGTGGAGACCCAGTACTTC
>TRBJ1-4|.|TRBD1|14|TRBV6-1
CASSRQGGDEKLFF
TGTGCCAGCAGTCGCCAGGGGGGAGACGAAAAACTGTTTTTT
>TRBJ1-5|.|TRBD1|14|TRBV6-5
CASSSGQDNQPQHF
TGTGCCAGCAGTTCCGGACAGGACAATCAGCCCCAGCATTTT
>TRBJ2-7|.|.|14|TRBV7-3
CASSLGGHPYEQYF
TGTGCCAGCAGCTTAGGGGGCCACCCCTACGAGCAGTACTTC
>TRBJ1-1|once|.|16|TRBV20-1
CSARDPAMPMNTEAFF
TGCAGTGCTAGAGATCCGGCCATGCCTATGAACACTGAAGCTTTCTTT
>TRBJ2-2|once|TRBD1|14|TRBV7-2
CASSSQGATGELFF
TGTGCCAGCAGCTCACAGGGGGCGACCGGGGAGCTGTTTTTT
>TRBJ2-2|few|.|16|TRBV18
CASSRQPPTNTGELFF
TGTGCCAGCTCACGCCAGCCGCCAACGAACACCGGGGAGCTGTTTTTT
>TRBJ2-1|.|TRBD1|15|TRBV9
CASSATDRAGNEQFF
TGTGCCAGCAGCGCTACCGACAGGGCGGGCAATGAGCAGTTCTTC
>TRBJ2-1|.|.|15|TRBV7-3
CASSLSRGLRNEQFF
TGTGCCAGCAGCTTAAGTAGAGGGCTTCGCAATGAGCAGTTCTTC
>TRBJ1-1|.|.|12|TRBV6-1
CASLTVNTEAFF
TGTGCCAGCTTGACCGTGAACACTGAAGCTTTCTTT
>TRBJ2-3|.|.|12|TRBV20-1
CSARLVGDTQYF
TGCAGTGCTAGACTCGTCGGAGATACGCAGTATTTT
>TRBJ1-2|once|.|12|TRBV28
CASSLGSYGYTF
TGTGCCAGCAGTTTAGGAAGCTATGGCTACACCTTC